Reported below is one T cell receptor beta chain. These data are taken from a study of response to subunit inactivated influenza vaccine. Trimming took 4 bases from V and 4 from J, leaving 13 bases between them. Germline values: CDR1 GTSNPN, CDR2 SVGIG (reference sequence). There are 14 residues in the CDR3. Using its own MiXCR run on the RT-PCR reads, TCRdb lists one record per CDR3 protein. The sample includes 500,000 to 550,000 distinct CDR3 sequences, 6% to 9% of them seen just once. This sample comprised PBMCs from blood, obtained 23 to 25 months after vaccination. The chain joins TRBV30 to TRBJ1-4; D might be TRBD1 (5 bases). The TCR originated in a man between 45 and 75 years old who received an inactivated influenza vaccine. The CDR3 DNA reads TGTGCCTGGACCCGGCGGGACGGTAATGAAAAACTGTTTTTT. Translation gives CAWTRRDGNEKLFF.